The 31 T cell receptor beta chains below come from one sample, sequenced in a study of PD-1 blockade in classical Hodgkin lymphoma. The sample's time point: cycle 4 day 1 (C4D1), after less than 7 weeks of nivolumab. Following autologous stem cell transplantation, relapse occurred in every patient, and exposure to brentuximab vedotin varied. Measured with immunoSEQ multiplex PCR; TCRdb has only the in-frame clones, and not every one. The repertoire holds some 110,000 clones, roughly 89% seen once, with 15% to 20% in the top ten. Sample: peripheral blood mononuclear cells (PBMCs), taken before the fourth cycle of nivolumab. These receptors were taken from a human donor with classical Hodgkin lymphoma.

For the CDR3, the DNA is TGCGCCAGCAGCCAACGACAGGGGGTTGGTGAAGCTTTCTTT. Its protein product is CASSQRQGVGEAFF. The rearrangement joins TRBV4-1 to TRBJ1-1; 9 bases map to TRBD1. The germline CDR1 and CDR2 sequences are MGHRA and YSYEKL. The junction had 5 bases not matched to a gene; V was cut back by 2 bases and J by 7 bases. The CDR3 runs to 14 residues.

The genes are TRBV15 and TRBJ1-5; D unclear. The CDR3 covers 15 residues. V dropped 2 bases and J dropped 6 bases, with 14 bases sitting between them. In germline, CDR1 is LNHNV, CDR2 YYDKDF (reference sequence). In nucleotides, the CDR3 is TGTGCCACCAGCAGATTTGAAAGCGGAGGTCAGCCCCAGCATTTT. It codes for CATSRFESGGQPQHF.

This chain uses TRBV29-1 with TRBJ2-7; D may be TRBD1 or TRBD2 (5 bases each). CDR3 length equals 15 residues. Germline lookup yields CDR1 SQVTM and CDR2 ANQGSEA. V shed 4 bases and J shed 3 bases, with 19 bases lying between them. The CDR3 region is CSVVWVRGRNYEQYF. The CDR3 DNA is TGCAGCGTTGTTTGGGTACGGGGACGAAACTACGAGCAGTACTTC.

This chain links TRBV30 with TRBJ2-2, with 15 bases identical to TRBD2. V gave up 3 bases and J gave up 4 bases; unmatched junction bases: 12. This CDR3 region has 19 residues. Germline CDR1 GTSNPN, CDR2 SVGIG (reference sequence). CDR3 sequence: CAWRKGLAGGWDSTGELFF. The CDR3 DNA reads as TGTGCCTGGAGGAAGGGACTAGCGGGAGGATGGGATAGCACCGGGGAGCTGTTTTTT.

This clone was recorded once. This specimen includes other DNA sequences encoding the same CDR3. The chain employs TRBV6-6 and TRBJ1-5, with 7 bases lining up with TRBD1. The CDR3 consists of 14 residues. Germline assignment: CDR1 MNHNY and CDR2 SVGAGI (reference sequence). With 7 bases clipped from V and 6 bases from J, the junction kept 9 bases outside the gene matches. DNA for the CDR3: TGTGCCAGCACCTCCAGGGGGGGGATTCAGCCCCAGCATTTT. Residues: CASTSRGGIQPQHF.

The rearrangement links TRBV6-5 to TRBJ2-5; tentatively, D is TRBD1 or TRBD2 (5 bases each). The CDR3 has 14 amino acids. Germline V gene data show CDR1 as MNHEY and CDR2 as SVGAGI. Trimming took off 6 bases at V and 5 bases at J, with 16 bases between the two ends. CDR3 in DNA: TGTGCCAGCAGCCCCGGGACGAGAGGGGAGACCCAGTACTTC. Translated, it gives CASSPGTRGETQYF.

The V and J genes are TRBV2 and TRBJ1-2; D not resolved. Germline V CDR1 and CDR2: SNHLY, FYNNEI. Trimming cost V 4 bases and J 7 bases, with 4 bases left between them. The CDR3 covers 10 residues. The CDR3 here is CASSVAGYTF. CDR3 sequence (DNA): TGTGCCAGCAGTGTGGCTGGCTACACCTTC.

This clone appeared a few times. V is TRBV7-2 and J is TRBJ2-1; no definite D call. The V gene's germline CDR1 is SGHTA and CDR2 FQGNSA. V lost 0 bases and J 13 bases, leaving 10 bases between the germline ends. The CDR3 is 12 amino acids. Here the CDR3 reads CASSLAPDRQFF. The CDR3 bases are TGTGCCAGCAGCTTAGCGCCCGACCGACAGTTCTTC.

This chain joins TRBV7-2 and TRBJ2-7; D is unclear. The CDR3 is 14 amino acids. Trimming cost V 7 bases and J 0 bases, with 13 bases left between them. The germline V gene encodes CDR1 SGHTA and CDR2 FQGNSA. The CDR3 DNA reads as TGTGCCAGCATTTTAGGACCTAGCTCCTACGAGCAGTACTTC. The encoded protein is CASILGPSSYEQYF.

V and J are TRBV29-1 and TRBJ2-3; TRBD2 matches 12 bases. This CDR3 is 14 amino acids long. J gave up 0 bases and V 7 bases, and 2 bases lay outside the gene matches. CDR1 SQVTM and CDR2 ANQGSEA come from the germline V gene. CDR3 sequence reads: CSAGLAGSTDTQYF. In DNA, the CDR3 is TGCAGCGCCGGACTAGCGGGAAGCACAGATACGCAGTATTTT.

The chain links TRBV28 to TRBJ2-1; 7 positions match TRBD2. After removal of 4 bases from V and 8 bases from J, the junction contained 26 bases not matched to a gene. Germline CDR1 MDHEN, CDR2 SYDVKM. CDR3 length: 20 residues. CDR3 nucleotides: TGTGCCAGCAGTTGGGTTATCGAGAAGCGGGGCACGGCCACCAGCGATGAGCAGTTCTTC. Translating it yields CASSWVIEKRGTATSDEQFF.

The rearrangement joins TRBV7-2 to TRBJ1-1; D is perhaps TRBD1 (5 bases). Trimming pared 2 bases from V and 1 base from J, leaving 5 bases between. This CDR3 has 13 amino acids. CDR1 is SGHTA and CDR2 is FQGNSA in the germline V gene. The CDR3 loop is CASSLRGNTEAFF. CDR3 coding DNA: TGTGCCAGCAGCTTAAGGGGGAACACTGAAGCTTTCTTT.

The rearrangement joins TRBV28 to TRBJ2-1; 7 nucleotides match TRBD2. The CDR3 length is 16 residues. CDR1 and CDR2 from the germline V gene are MDHEN and SYDVKM. With V trimmed by 6 bases and J by 0 bases, 8 bases remained unmatched. CDR3 nucleotides: TGTGCCAGCAGGCGGACTAGTAGGAGCTCCTACAATGAGCAGTTCTTC. Translated, it gives CASRRTSRSSYNEQFF. Full variable domain (remainder filled in from reference TRBV28 and TRBJ2-1): DVKVTQSSRYLVKRTGEKVFLECVQDMDHENMFWYRQDPGLGLRLIYFSYDVKMKEKGDIPEGYSVSREKKERFSLILESASTNQTSMYLCASRRTSRSSYNEQFFGPGTRLTVL.

V and J are TRBV27 and TRBJ2-3, with 12 nucleotides matching TRBD2. Germline V gene lookup returns CDR1 MNHEY and CDR2 SMNVEV (reference sequence). The CDR3 consists of 18 residues. Losses at the gene ends were 5 bases for V and 2 bases for J; bases not matched to a gene: 11. DNA for the CDR3: TGTGCCAGCAGTAGTTGGGGGGGACTAGCGGGCCTCACAGATACGCAGTATTTT. Translation gives CASSSWGGLAGLTDTQYF.

CDR3 amino acids: CASSKCQGLAGGLYEQYF. CDR3 DNA: TGTGCCAGCAGCAAATGCCAAGGACTAGCGGGCGGATTATACGAGCAGTACTTC. This chain links TRBV21-1 with TRBJ2-7; whether TRBD2, the table's D call, matches the DNA was not checked. TRBV21-1 is a recognized pseudogene. CDR3 length: 18 residues.

The gene calls are TRBV18 and TRBJ1-1, with TRBD1 identical over 12 bases. Germline trimming cut 3 bases from V and 10 bases from J; bases unmatched to any gene: 6. Germline CDR1 is KGHSH and CDR2 is LQKENI. The CDR3 has 14 amino acids. The CDR3 reads CASSPGTGGSRAFF. CDR3 DNA: TGTGCCAGCTCACCCGGGACAGGGGGCTCTCGAGCTTTCTTT.

This chain uses TRBV29-1 with TRBJ2-3; no firm D call. The CDR3 is 12 amino acids. V was clipped by 0 bases and J by 14 bases, with 15 bases between them. Germline CDR1 and CDR2: SQVTM and ANQGSEA. The CDR3 protein is CSVEEGGVARYF. CDR3 coding DNA: TGCAGCGTTGAAGAGGGTGGCGTGGCGCGGTATTTT.

The chain combines TRBV2 with TRBJ2-1; D remains unclear. The germline V gene encodes CDR1 SNHLY and CDR2 FYNNEI. The germline V and J ends were trimmed by 6 bases and 4 bases, with 4 bases remaining between them. This CDR3 has 11 residues. The DNA of the CDR3 is TGTGCCAGCAGGCAGTACAATGAGCAGTTCTTC. It translates to CASRQYNEQFF.

V is TRBV9 and J is TRBJ2-2, with 12 bases lining up with TRBD2. The length of the CDR3 is 17 residues. Germline lookup yields CDR1 SGDLS and CDR2 YYNGEE. The J segment lost 7 bases and the V segment lost 3 bases, leaving 10 bases of the junction unmatched. CDR3 in DNA: TGTGCCAGCAGCGCCGTTCTAGCGGGAGGGCCTAGCGGGGAGCTGTTTTTT. Amino acids: CASSAVLAGGPSGELFF.

As regards this clone: Germline is not matched at one junction end, which may reflect a read error. Within the sample, other DNA sequences also encode this same CDR3. The chain has TRBV4-2 and TRBJ2-6; D perhaps matches TRBD1 (5 bases). This CDR3 has 19 amino acids. Germline V gene lookup returns CDR1 LGHNA and CDR2 YNFKEQ. CDR3 DNA sequence: TGTGCCAGCAGCCAAGAGCGGCAGACAACTTACTCTGGGGCTAACGTCCTGACTTTC. Protein product: CASSQERQTTYSGANVLTF.

The chain joins TRBV25-1 to TRBJ1-5; D unclear. Trimming removed 4 bases at V and 4 bases at J, with 5 bases between. Germline values: CDR1 MGHDK, CDR2 SYGVNS. This CDR3 contains 12 residues. CDR3 protein: CASSGPNQPQHF. The CDR3 nucleotides read TGTGCCAGCAGTGGTCCTAATCAGCCCCAGCATTTT.

The chain employs TRBV4-3 and TRBJ1-3, with a tentative D call TRBD1 (5 bases). Germline V lookup: CDR1 LGHNA, CDR2 YSLEER. The germline V and J ends were trimmed by 1 base and 2 bases, with 21 bases remaining between them. The CDR3 loop spans 19 amino acids. The CDR3 DNA sequence: TGCGCCAGCAGCCAAGTCTTGGTCGAGGGGCCAGTCCCTGGAAACACCATATATTTT. Its translation is CASSQVLVEGPVPGNTIYF.

CDR3 DNA: TGCGCCAGCAGCCAAGAAGGCGGCAGAACCTACGAGCAGTACTTC. Translating gives CASSQEGGRTYEQYF. V and J are TRBV4-1 and TRBJ2-7, with D unresolved. The V and J ends lost 0 bases and 2 bases respectively, with 11 bases between them. The CDR3 runs 15 residues. The germline gives CDR1 MGHRA, CDR2 YSYEKL.

The V call is TRBV28, the J call TRBJ2-5; D is ambiguous. Between the trimmed V and J ends, which lost 3 bases and 5 bases, there was a span of 22 bases. The CDR3 runs to 17 residues. CDR1 MDHEN and CDR2 SYDVKM come from the germline V gene. The CDR3 protein is CASSFPDPSLIGETQYF. In DNA form, the CDR3 reads TGTGCCAGCAGTTTCCCGGATCCAAGTCTAATTGGGGAGACCCAGTACTTC.

The chain combines TRBV10-3 with TRBJ1-4; D is perhaps TRBD1 (5 bases). The germline V gene has CDR1 ENHRY and CDR2 SYGVKD. V lost 0 bases, J lost 7 bases, and 12 bases lay in between. The CDR3 contains 15 residues. The CDR3 sequence is CAISESVGGGEKLFF. For the CDR3, the DNA is TGTGCCATCAGTGAGTCGGTGGGCGGGGGTGAAAAACTGTTTTTT.

The chain is built from TRBV28 and TRBJ2-1; TRBD2 agrees at 10 bases. The CDR3 contains 17 residues. The junction had 14 bases not matched to a gene; V was cut back by 5 bases and J by 7 bases. Germline lookup yields CDR1 MDHEN and CDR2 SYDVKM. The CDR3: CASSLDLPSGSGNEQFF. In nucleotides, the CDR3 is TGTGCCAGCAGTCTTGACCTCCCTAGCGGGAGTGGGAATGAGCAGTTCTTC.

The chain employs TRBV2 and TRBJ2-2; the match to TRBD2 covers 7 bases. Losses at the gene ends were 7 bases for V and 6 bases for J; bases not matched to a gene: 2. CDR1 and CDR2 from the germline V gene are SNHLY and FYNNEI. This CDR3 spans 12 amino acids. The CDR3 DNA is TGTGCCAGCACGCGGGAGCCCGGGGAGCTGTTTTTT. It is translated as CASTREPGELFF.

The rearrangement joins TRBV4-3 to TRBJ2-6, with D uncertain. Germline V gene lookup returns CDR1 LGHNA and CDR2 YSLEER. Trimming took off 0 bases at V and 0 bases at J, with 9 bases between the two ends. The CDR3 runs 17 residues. The chain's CDR3 is CASSQDPGGSGANVLTF. The CDR3, as DNA: TGCGCCAGCAGCCAAGATCCCGGCGGCTCTGGGGCCAACGTCCTGACTTTC.

The chain employs TRBV7-6 and TRBJ1-3; D remains ambiguous. The CDR3 sequence is 14 residues long. CDR1 and CDR2 from the germline V gene are SGHVS and FNYEAQ. Trimming removed 0 bases from V and 8 bases from J, with 11 bases in between. This chain's CDR3 is CASSLADYPDTIYF. The CDR3 DNA follows: TGTGCCAGCAGCTTAGCGGACTACCCGGACACCATATATTTT. The entire variable domain, with the rest obtained from reference TRBV7-6 and TRBJ1-3, is as follows: GAGVSQSPRYKVTKRGQDVALRCDPISGHVSLYWYRQALGQGPEFLTYFNYEAQQDKSGLPNDRFSAERPEGSISTLTIQRTEQRDSAMYRCASSLADYPDTIYFGEGSWLTVV.

The rearrangement joins TRBV4-2 to TRBJ2-5; D gene unclear. Trimming pared 4 bases from V and 3 bases from J, leaving 15 bases between. There are 15 residues in the CDR3. Germline assignment: CDR1 LGHNA and CDR2 YNFKEQ. CDR3 protein: CASSPVLIEKETQYF. As DNA, the CDR3 is TGTGCCAGCAGCCCAGTTTTAATAGAGAAAGAGACCCAGTACTTC.

This clone was observed a single time. The chain employs TRBV30 and TRBJ2-7; D possibly uses TRBD1 or TRBD2 (6 bases each). There are 15 residues in the CDR3. Germline CDR1 is GTSNPN and CDR2 is SVGIG (reference sequence). Trimming shortened V by 0 bases and J by 5 bases, and 17 bases separated the two germline ends. In DNA form, the CDR3 reads TGTGCCTGGAGTGTATTGGGGGGCTTGCCTAACGAGCAGTACTTC. Encoded protein: CAWSVLGGLPNEQYF.